One sample yielded the 19 T cell receptor beta chains listed below, sequenced in a study of blood T cells in healthy people across ages. A second about 7 to 11 cycle PCR used barcoded and J-beta primers. Via MiXCR, TCRdb re-called the 5' RACE reads, giving one row per CDR3 protein. The data show about 620,000 distinct CDR3 sequences, approximately 21% seen once. The specimen was blood. Source of these receptors: a man aged 70-80 years in good health.

V and J are TRBV12-3 or TRBV12-4 and TRBJ2-1; D is possibly TRBD1 (6 bases). V lost 3 bases and J 8 bases, leaving 17 bases between the germline ends. This CDR3 region has 15 residues. The CDR3 region has the DNA TGTGCCAGCAGTTTTCGGGTGGGGGCCGGCGATGAGCAGTTCTTC. The encoded protein is CASSFRVGAGDEQFF.

The V gene is TRBV5-1, the J gene TRBJ1-4; no definite D call. Germline values: CDR1 SGHRS, CDR2 YFSETQ. V lost 6 bases to trimming and J lost 8 bases, with 14 bases between them. CDR3 size: 13 residues. The CDR3 DNA follows: TGCGCCAGCATGGCGGGAAGAGGCGAAAAACTGTTTTTT. Amino acid sequence: CASMAGRGEKLFF.

This clonotype came up a few times. The chain couples TRBV11-2 to TRBJ2-7, with D tentatively TRBD1 (6 bases). The V end was cut by 5 bases, the J end by 4 bases, with 15 bases between. The CDR3 runs to 14 residues. CDR1 SGHAT and CDR2 FQNNGV come from the germline V gene. The CDR3 sequence is CASSLRDTRYEQYF. The CDR3 DNA follows: TGTGCCAGCAGCCTCCGGGACACCAGATACGAGCAGTACTTC.

There are a few counts of this clonotype. V usage is TRBV7-8 and J usage is TRBJ2-1; 9 bases map to TRBD1. The ends lost 4 bases at V and 7 bases at J; junction bases unmatched: 5. CDR1 is SGHVS, CDR2 FQNEAQ, per germline. The CDR3 sequence is 14 residues long. CDR3 in amino acids: CASSSTGTGNEQFF. The CDR3 bases are TGTGCCAGCAGCTCGACCGGGACAGGGAATGAGCAGTTCTTC. The full variable domain, completed using reference TRBV7-8 and TRBJ2-1, is GAGVSQSPRYKVAKRGQDVALRCDPISGHVSLFWYQQALGQGPEFLTYFQNEAQLDKSGLPSDRFFAERPEGSVSTLKIQRTQQEDSAVYLCASSSTGTGNEQFFGPGTRLTVL.

This chain connects TRBV20-1 to TRBJ2-1; D not certain. The length of the CDR3 is 11 residues. V shed 4 bases and J shed 4 bases, with 5 bases lying between them. Germline CDR1 reads DFQATT; CDR2 reads SNEGSKA (reference sequence). CDR3 amino acids: CSAMRYNEQFF. For the CDR3, the DNA is TGCAGTGCTATGCGGTACAATGAGCAGTTCTTC.

This clonotype occurred a few times. The rearrangement uses TRBV27 and TRBJ2-1; D call uncertain. The V gene's germline CDR1 is MNHEY and CDR2 SMNVEV (reference sequence). The CDR3 spans 13 residues. V was trimmed by 4 bases and J by 9 bases, leaving 13 bases between them. CDR3 in DNA: TGTGCCAGCAGTTCCCAGAATATCGCTGAGCAGTTCTTC. It specifies CASSSQNIAEQFF.

The chain uses TRBV10-3 and TRBJ2-7; D not resolved. Germline CDR1 and CDR2: ENHRY and SYGVKD. Trimming removed 8 bases from V and 4 bases from J, with 36 bases in between. The CDR3 has 20 residues. CDR3 protein: CAIPPHSYVRDIWPKYEQYF. The CDR3 region has the DNA TGTGCCATCCCCCCACATAGTTACGTAAGGGATATATGGCCGAAGTACGAGCAGTACTTC.

The V call is TRBV7-9, the J call TRBJ1-3; 8 bases agree with TRBD1. The length of the CDR3 is 15 residues. CDR1 is SEHNR and CDR2 is FQNEAQ in the germline V gene (reference sequence). The junction had 7 bases not matched to a gene; V was cut back by 5 bases and J by 4 bases. The CDR3 protein is CASSRGQGLGNTIYF. The CDR3, as DNA: TGTGCCAGCAGCCGCGGACAGGGACTCGGAAACACCATATATTTT.

V is TRBV9 and J is TRBJ2-5; 7 bases are shared with TRBD2. The tail of the sequence fits TRBJ2-1 better, so the J call may be wrong. This CDR3 is 15 amino acids long. Germline V CDR1 and CDR2: SGDLS, YYNGEE. The CDR3 loop is CASSAIPAGADEQFF. CDR3 sequence (DNA): TGTGCCAGCAGCGCCATCCCGGCGGGAGCTGATGAGCAGTTCTTC.

The rearrangement links TRBV7-8 to TRBJ2-2; possible D gene TRBD1, 6 bases. Germline CDR1 SGHVS, CDR2 FQNEAQ. The CDR3 is 16 residues long. Deletions cut 6 bases from V and 0 bases from J, with 14 bases between. The CDR3 region has the DNA TGTGCCAGCAGTCTGGGGGCCTCAACGAACACCGGGGAGCTGTTTTTT. It encodes CASSLGASTNTGELFF.

Many counts were recorded for this clonotype. One end of the junction does not line up with germline, which may come from a read error. The chain employs TRBV5-1 and TRBJ2-1; 11 bases match TRBD2. Germline values: CDR1 SGHRS, CDR2 YFSETQ. CDR3 size: 15 residues. CDR3 sequence: CASSSTSGSYNEQFF. The CDR3 nucleotides are TGTGCCAGCAGCTCCACTAGCGGGAGTTACAATGAGCAGTTCTTC.

The V gene is TRBV12-3 or TRBV12-4, the J gene TRBJ2-3; TRBD2 matches at 12 bases. The CDR3 is made up of 15 amino acids. Unmatched junction bases numbered 8, after V lost 6 bases and J lost 7 bases. The CDR3: CASRPLAGGQHTQYF. The CDR3 DNA is TGTGCCAGCAGACCCCTAGCGGGAGGGCAACATACGCAGTATTTT.

This chain joins TRBV27 and TRBJ1-6; no reliable D call. CDR1 is MNHEY, CDR2 SMNVEV, per germline (reference sequence). The ends were cut back, 4 bases at V and 0 bases at J, with 13 bases in the middle. This CDR3 has 17 amino acids. CDR3 DNA: TGTGCCAGCAGTTATTCGCAAGTTAGCTCCTATAATTCACCCCTCCACTTT. The encoded protein is CASSYSQVSSYNSPLHF.

This clonotype was seen a handful of times. The rearrangement joins TRBV6-6 to TRBJ2-2; a possible D gene is TRBD1 (5 bases). Looked up from germline, CDR1 is MNHNY and CDR2 is SVGAGI (reference sequence). The CDR3 sequence is 12 residues long. The CDR3 coding sequence is TGTGCAGTTACAGGTCCCACCGGGGAGCTGTTTTTT. Translated: CAVTGPTGELFF.

The rearrangement links TRBV9 to TRBJ2-2; 9 positions agree with TRBD2. This CDR3 comprises 17 residues. The V gene's germline CDR1 is SGDLS and CDR2 YYNGEE. After removal of 0 bases from V and 3 bases from J, the junction contained 6 bases not matched to a gene. DNA of the CDR3: TGTGCCAGCAGCGTAGCTCTCTGGACTAGCGACACCGGGGAGCTGTTTTTT. It is translated as CASSVALWTSDTGELFF. Complete variable domain (other parts from reference TRBV9 and TRBJ2-2): DSGVTQTPKHLITATGQRVTLRCSPRSGDLSVYWYQQSLDQGLQFLIQYYNGEERAKGNILERFSAQQFPDLHSELNLSSLELGDSALYFCASSVALWTSDTGELFFGEGSRLTVL.

This clonotype was observed many times. The rearrangement joins TRBV21-1 to TRBJ2-7; the DNA was not used to check the table's D call, TRBD2. TRBV21-1 is designated a pseudogene. The CDR3 extends over 15 amino acids. The CDR3: CASSKALAVSYEQYF. CDR3 DNA: TGTGCCAGCAGCAAAGCCCTAGCGGTATCCTACGAGCAGTACTTC.

At least ten counts were recorded for this clonotype. The CDR3 protein is CSAVEETQYF. The DNA of the CDR3 is TGCAGCGCCGTTGAAGAGACCCAGTACTTC. This chain connects TRBV29-1 to TRBJ2-5; D remains ambiguous. The CDR3 consists of 10 residues. The germline CDR1 and CDR2 sequences are SQVTM and ANQGSEA. V was clipped by 7 bases and J by 3 bases, with 6 bases between them. The full variable domain, its missing parts supplied by reference TRBV29-1 and TRBJ2-5, is SAVISQKPSRDICQRGTSLTIQCQVDSQVTMMFWYRQQPGQSLTLIATANQGSEATYESGFVIDKFPISRPNLTFSTLTVSNMSPEDSSIYLCSAVEETQYFGPGTRLLVL.

V usage is TRBV7-9 and J usage is TRBJ2-2; D is possibly TRBD2 (6 bases). CDR1 is SEHNR and CDR2 is FQNEAQ in the germline V gene (reference sequence). The CDR3 extends over 15 amino acids. V was trimmed by 8 bases and J by 2 bases, leaving 15 bases between them. The CDR3 reads CASELMGTNTGELFF. The CDR3 coding sequence is TGTGCCAGCGAACTAATGGGGACTAACACCGGGGAGCTGTTTTTT. The variable domain in full, with the rest retrieved from reference TRBV7-9 and TRBJ2-2, is DTGVSQNPRHKITKRGQNVTFRCDPISEHNRLYWYRQTLGQGPEFLTYFQNEAQLEKSRLLSDRFSAERPKGSFSTLEIQRTEQGDSAMYLCASELMGTNTGELFFGEGSRLTVL.

Concerning this clonotype: Without the conserved terminal phenylalanine or tryptophan, this CDR3 likely stems from a read error. V gene TRBV12-3 or TRBV12-4 combines with J gene TRBJ2-5, with 14 nucleotides matching TRBD2. Gene TRBJ2-1 matches the end of the DNA better, so the J call may be wrong. The CDR3 spans 16 residues. The CDR3 bases are TGTGCCAGCACGCACTCGGGACTAGCGGGAGCGTCTGAGCAGTTCCTC. It is translated as CASTHSGLAGASEQFL.